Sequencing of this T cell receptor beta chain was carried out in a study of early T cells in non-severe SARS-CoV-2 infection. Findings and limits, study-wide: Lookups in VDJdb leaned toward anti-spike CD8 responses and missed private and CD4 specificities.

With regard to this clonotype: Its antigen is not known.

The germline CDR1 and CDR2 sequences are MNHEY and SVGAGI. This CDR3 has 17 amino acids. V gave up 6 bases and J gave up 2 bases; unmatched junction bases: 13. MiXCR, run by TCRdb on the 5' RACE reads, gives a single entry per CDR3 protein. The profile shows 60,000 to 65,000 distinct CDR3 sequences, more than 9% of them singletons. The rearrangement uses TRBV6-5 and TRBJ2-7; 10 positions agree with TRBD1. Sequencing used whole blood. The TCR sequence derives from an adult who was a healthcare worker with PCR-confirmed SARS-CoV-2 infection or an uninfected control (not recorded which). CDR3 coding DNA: TGTGCCAGCAGCCCTTACAGAGGGACAGGGGTTACCTACGAGCAGTACGTC. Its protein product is CASSPYRGTGVTYEQYV.